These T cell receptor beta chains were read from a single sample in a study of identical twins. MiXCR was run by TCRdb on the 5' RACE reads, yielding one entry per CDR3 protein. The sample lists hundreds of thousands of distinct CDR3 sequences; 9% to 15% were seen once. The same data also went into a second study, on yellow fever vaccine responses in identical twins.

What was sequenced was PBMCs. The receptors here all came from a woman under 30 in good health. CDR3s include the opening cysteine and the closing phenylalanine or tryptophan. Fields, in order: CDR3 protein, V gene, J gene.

cdr3_aa: CAISESGEIGELFF; v_call: TRBV10-3; j_call: TRBJ2-2
cdr3_aa: CSGGAGGSATEAFF; v_call: TRBV29-1; j_call: TRBJ1-1
cdr3_aa: CASSLKGQGVGGYTF; v_call: TRBV27; j_call: TRBJ1-2
cdr3_aa: CASNTGTFSNQPQHF; v_call: TRBV19; j_call: TRBJ1-5
cdr3_aa: CASSQERELNEKLFF; v_call: TRBV4-1; j_call: TRBJ1-4
cdr3_aa: CSARASREQFF; v_call: TRBV20-1; j_call: TRBJ2-1
cdr3_aa: CASSVGVRGWAEAFF; v_call: TRBV28; j_call: TRBJ1-1
cdr3_aa: CASSFGRITDTQYF; v_call: TRBV12-3/TRBV12-4; j_call: TRBJ2-3
cdr3_aa: CASRPAGTTYNEQFF; v_call: TRBV9; j_call: TRBJ2-1
cdr3_aa: CASSAGQPGRTF; v_call: TRBV12-3/TRBV12-4; j_call: TRBJ1-2
cdr3_aa: CSARAESGGVYNEQFF; v_call: TRBV20-1; j_call: TRBJ2-1
cdr3_aa: CASSFPRGRQPQHF; v_call: TRBV12-3/TRBV12-4; j_call: TRBJ1-5
cdr3_aa: CASRTAGGGSQPQHF; v_call: TRBV28; j_call: TRBJ1-5
cdr3_aa: CASHGGSGSLRPTDTQYF; v_call: TRBV28; j_call: TRBJ2-3
cdr3_aa: CASSLEAAPTTDTQYF; v_call: TRBV7-6; j_call: TRBJ2-3
cdr3_aa: CASSLHVSLSGANVLTF; v_call: TRBV12-3/TRBV12-4; j_call: TRBJ2-6
cdr3_aa: CASSKGLAGVTDTQYF; v_call: TRBV5-1; j_call: TRBJ2-3
cdr3_aa: CASSLSRLAGAGFLTDTQYF; v_call: TRBV5-4; j_call: TRBJ2-3
cdr3_aa: CASSFRGDETGVNTEAFF; v_call: TRBV5-1; j_call: TRBJ1-1
cdr3_aa: CATSDLQDRVDEQFF; v_call: TRBV24-1; j_call: TRBJ2-1
cdr3_aa: CASSSGTPINIQYF; v_call: TRBV7-2; j_call: TRBJ2-4
cdr3_aa: CASSNKDRGTETQYF; v_call: TRBV5-1; j_call: TRBJ2-5
cdr3_aa: CASKSLAGGANVLTF; v_call: TRBV12-3/TRBV12-4; j_call: TRBJ2-6
cdr3_aa: CASSEVEGNSYEQYF; v_call: TRBV2; j_call: TRBJ2-7
cdr3_aa: CASSPGLASYNEQFF; v_call: TRBV3-1; j_call: TRBJ2-1
cdr3_aa: CASIGSGYQETQYF; v_call: TRBV6-1; j_call: TRBJ2-5
cdr3_aa: CASSAGGGRTDTQYF; v_call: TRBV9; j_call: TRBJ2-3
cdr3_aa: CRCRDLSALGSYNEQFF; v_call: TRBV20-1; j_call: TRBJ2-1
cdr3_aa: CASSPHPEPNEQFF; v_call: TRBV7-9; j_call: TRBJ2-1